This passage covers 5 T cell receptor beta chains from one sample sequenced in a study of blood T cell repertoires in COVID-19. Produced via immunoSEQ multiplex PCR; TCRdb's table is partial and in-frame only. The sample shows approximately 81,000 clones, roughly 91% of them seen only once. The sequencing input was peripheral blood. The receptors were sampled from a woman in her fifties or sixties in a cohort sampled during active COVID-19.

The J gene is TRBJ1-1, the V gene TRBV3-1 (or the pseudogene TRBV3-2); D remains ambiguous. Germline V gives CDR1 LGHDT, CDR2 YNNKEL (reference sequence). The CDR3 extends over 13 amino acids. Trimming stripped 6 bases from V and 2 bases from J, with 10 bases between. Here the CDR3 reads CASSRTRNTEAFF. CDR3 bases: TGTGCCAGCAGTCGCACGCGAAACACTGAAGCTTTCTTT.

This clone was counted once. The rearrangement links TRBV4-1 to TRBJ2-1; 16 nucleotides line up with TRBD2. CDR1 is MGHRA, CDR2 YSYEKL, per germline. The J segment lost 7 bases and the V segment lost 3 bases, leaving 9 bases of the junction unmatched. CDR3 length: 18 residues. CDR3 amino acids: CASSHPGLAGGLRNEQFF. CDR3 DNA sequence: TGCGCCAGCAGCCATCCGGGACTAGCGGGGGGGCTTCGGAATGAGCAGTTCTTC.

In this sample, this clone turned up a few times. V and J are TRBV2 and TRBJ1-5; D unresolved. CDR3 length: 13 amino acids. Germline V gives CDR1 SNHLY, CDR2 FYNNEI. The germline V and J ends were trimmed by 4 bases and 2 bases, with 6 bases remaining between them. The CDR3 nucleotides read TGTGCCAGCAGTGTCTTTGGCAATCAGCCCCAGCATTTT. This gives the protein CASSVFGNQPQHF.

The chain uses TRBV5-1 and TRBJ1-3; possible D gene TRBD1, 5 bases. In germline, CDR1 is SGHRS, CDR2 YFSETQ. The CDR3 has 16 amino acids. V shed 3 bases and J shed 3 bases, with 16 bases lying between them. The CDR3 is CASSSTETADGNTIYF. The CDR3 DNA sequence: TGCGCCAGCAGCTCCACGGAGACAGCCGATGGAAACACCATATATTTT.

The chain employs TRBV15 and TRBJ1-4, with a weak D call TRBD1 (5 bases). Deletions cut 1 base from V and 7 bases from J, with 13 bases between. This CDR3 is 15 amino acids long. Germline CDR1 and CDR2: LNHNV and YYDKDF (reference sequence). The CDR3 here is CATSRGGGTGEKLFF. The CDR3 DNA reads as TGTGCCACCAGCAGAGGGGGAGGGACTGGTGAAAAACTGTTTTTT. The whole variable domain, filled in from reference TRBV15 and TRBJ1-4, reads DAMVIQNPRYQVTQFGKPVTLSCSQTLNHNVMYWYQQKSSQAPKLLFHYYDKDFNNEADTPDNFQSRRPNTSFCFLDIRSPGLGDTAMYLCATSRGGGTGEKLFFGSGTQLSVL.